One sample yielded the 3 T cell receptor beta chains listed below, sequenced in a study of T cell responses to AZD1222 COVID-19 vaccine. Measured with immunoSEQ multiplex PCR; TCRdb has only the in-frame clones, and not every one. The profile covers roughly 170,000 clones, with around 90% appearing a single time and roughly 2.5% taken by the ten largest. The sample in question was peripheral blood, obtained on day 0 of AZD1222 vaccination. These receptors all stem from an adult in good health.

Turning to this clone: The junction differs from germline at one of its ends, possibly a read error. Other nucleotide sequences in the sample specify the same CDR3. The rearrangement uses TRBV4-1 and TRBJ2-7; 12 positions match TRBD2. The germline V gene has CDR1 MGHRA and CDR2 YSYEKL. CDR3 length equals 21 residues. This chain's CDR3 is CASSRSSGFSLAGGPSYEQYF. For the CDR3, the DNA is TGCGCCAGCAGCCGCTCCAGCGGCTTTAGTCTAGCGGGAGGGCCTTCCTACGAACAGTACTTC.

This chain's CDR3 is CASSFNFQGAYGYTF. The CDR3 nucleotides read TGTGCCAGCAGTTTTAATTTTCAGGGGGCCTATGGCTACACCTTC. The V call is TRBV27, the J call TRBJ1-2; 8 bases fit TRBD1. Trimming cost V 3 bases and J 4 bases; bases outside gene matches: 7. The CDR3 extends over 15 amino acids. Germline loops: CDR1 MNHEY, CDR2 SMNVEV (reference sequence).

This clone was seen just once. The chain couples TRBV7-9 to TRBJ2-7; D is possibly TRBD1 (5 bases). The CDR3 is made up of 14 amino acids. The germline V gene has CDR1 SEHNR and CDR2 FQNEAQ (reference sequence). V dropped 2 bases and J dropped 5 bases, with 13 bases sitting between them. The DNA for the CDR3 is TGTGCCAGCAGCTTAACAGGAGTAGTCAACGAGCAGTACTTC. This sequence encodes CASSLTGVVNEQYF.